The entry that follows covers one T cell receptor beta chain sequence. The sample belongs to a study of control samples from healthy donors and cancer patients. Trimming took 3 bases from V and 3 from J; bases not matched to a gene: 16. The CDR3 is 18 residues long. Germline loops: CDR1 MDHEN, CDR2 SYDVKM. Sequencing used immunoSEQ multiplex PCR; TCRdb keeps in-frame clones, though not all of them. This sample yields some 120,000 clones, of which almost 95% are seen a single time; 0.58% belongs to the top ten. Sequenced sample: PBMCs. The chain is built from TRBV28 and TRBJ1-1, with 7 bases aligning to TRBD1. The source of this sequence is a man older than 75 with head and neck cancer. The CDR3 DNA sequence: TGTGCCAGCAGTTTGGGCCCGGGACAGCTGCAAATCTACACTGAAGCTTTCTTT. Translated, it gives CASSLGPGQLQIYTEAFF.